Shown below are 9 T cell receptor beta chains from a single sample sequenced in a study of cytomegalovirus exposure and HLA in healthy donors. Both 60 Vbeta primers and 13 Jbeta primers went into the PCR. Clones were sequenced by immunoSEQ multiplex PCR, and TCRdb holds only the in-frame ones, with some missing. In the table there are about 140,000 clones, approximately 76% of which are singletons. Sequencing used PBMCs. The receptors here all came from a man aged 35 to 55 in good health and CMV-seronegative.

The J gene is TRBJ1-6, the V gene TRBV2; the match to TRBD1 covers 7 bases. V lost 7 bases and J lost 8; bases outside the gene matches: 8. The CDR3 length is 14 residues. Germline V gene lookup returns CDR1 SNHLY and CDR2 FYNNEI. The CDR3 region has the DNA TGTGCCAGCACAGGGGACAGCCTCTATTCACCCCTCCACTTT. It translates to CASTGDSLYSPLHF. The entire variable domain, with the rest obtained from reference TRBV2 and TRBJ1-6, is as follows: EPEVTQTPSHQVTQMGQEVILRCVPISNHLYFYWYRQILGQKVEFLVSFYNNEISEKSEIFDDQFSVERPDGSNFTLKIRSTKLEDSAMYFCASTGDSLYSPLHFGNGTRLTVT.

The rearrangement joins TRBV13 to TRBJ2-6, with TRBD1 identical over 9 bases. The V gene's germline CDR1 is PRHDT and CDR2 FYEKMQ (reference sequence). This CDR3 spans 17 amino acids. The V and J ends lost 6 bases and 0 bases, in that order; junction bases with no gene match: 6. CDR3 bases: TGTGCCAGCAGTGGGACAGGGAAATACTCTGGGGCCAACGTCCTGACTTTC. This codes for CASSGTGKYSGANVLTF.

The chain employs TRBV20-1 and TRBJ2-3; D unresolved. CDR1 is DFQATT and CDR2 is SNEGSKA in the germline V gene (reference sequence). V lost 6 bases and J lost 5, with 9 bases in between. CDR3 length: 11 amino acids. CDR3 sequence reads: CSARIRDTQYF. CDR3 bases: TGCAGTGCCAGAATTAGAGATACGCAGTATTTT.

This sequence joins TRBV7-7 and TRBJ2-1, with D perhaps TRBD1 (5 bases). The length of the CDR3 is 15 residues. V lost 1 base to trimming and J lost 2 bases, with 9 bases between them. Germline CDR1 is SSHAT and CDR2 is FNYEAQ (reference sequence). Written as DNA, the CDR3 is TGTGCCAGCAGCTTAGGAAAAGGGGCCTACAATGAGCAGTTCTTC. Its translation is CASSLGKGAYNEQFF.

The rearrangement uses TRBV6-4 and TRBJ1-1; D is perhaps TRBD1 (6 bases). The CDR3 consists of 15 residues. V was cut by 3 bases and J by 5 bases, with 16 bases left in between. The germline CDR1 and CDR2 sequences are MRHNA and SNTAGT. The CDR3 nucleotides are TGTGCCAGCAGTGATTCGGGAGGGGGGGTGACTGAAGCTTTCTTT. Amino acids: CASSDSGGGVTEAFF.

CDR3 in DNA: TGCGCCAGCAGCTTGAACGTCCAGGGCACCTACGAGCAGTACTTC. This gives the protein CASSLNVQGTYEQYF. This chain links TRBV5-1 with TRBJ2-7; D is perhaps TRBD1 (5 bases). CDR3 size: 15 residues. Trimming shortened V by 1 base and J by 2 bases, and 13 bases separated the two germline ends. Germline V lookup: CDR1 SGHRS, CDR2 YFSETQ.

The chain uses TRBV5-8 and TRBJ2-1; 15 bases are a match to TRBD2. With V trimmed by 3 bases and J by 8 bases, 9 bases remained unmatched. The CDR3 loop spans 17 amino acids. Per the germline V gene, CDR1 is SGHTS and CDR2 is YDEGEE. The chain's CDR3 is CASSYRWTSGREDEQFF. The CDR3 DNA is TGTGCCAGCAGCTATCGGTGGACTAGCGGGAGGGAGGATGAGCAGTTCTTC.

The chain employs TRBV4-1 and TRBJ2-5; 7 bases align to TRBD2. CDR1 MGHRA and CDR2 YSYEKL come from the germline V gene. This CDR3 region has 15 residues. V trimming: 0 bases; J trimming: 11 bases; junction bases outside the gene matches: 12. CDR3 protein: CASSQDPGLVGEQYF. CDR3 in DNA: TGCGCCAGCAGCCAAGACCCCGGACTAGTGGGGGAGCAGTACTTC.

Note on this clone: Sequence at one end of the junction differs from germline and may be a read error. J is TRBJ2-6 and V is TRBV6-5; D might be TRBD1 (5 bases). The CDR3 length is 16 residues. CDR1 and CDR2 from the germline V gene are MNHEY and SVGAGI. CDR3 in amino acids: CASSYSRSTGANGLTF. CDR3 DNA sequence: TGTGCCAGCAGTTACTCACGGTCGACTGGGGCCAACGGCCTGACTTTC.